These 5 T cell receptor beta chains were all obtained from the same sample, sequenced in a study of cytomegalovirus exposure and HLA in healthy donors. Profiled with immunoSEQ multiplex PCR; TCRdb holds only in-frame clones, not every one. The sample shows roughly 260,000 clones, almost 90% of them seen only once. The sample comprised PBMCs. Receptors were obtained from a woman younger than 35 in good health and CMV-seronegative.

The gene calls are TRBV5-6 and TRBJ2-5; D unclear. The germline V and J ends were trimmed by 2 bases and 9 bases, with 17 bases remaining between them. Germline V lookup: CDR1 SGHDT, CDR2 YYEEEE. The CDR3 is 14 residues long. CDR3 coding DNA: TGTGCCAGCAGCTTCCGAGTGCCGGGTCTGGCCCAGTACTTC. Its translation is CASSFRVPGLAQYF. Supplemented by reference TRBV5-6 and TRBJ2-5, the full variable domain reads DAGVTQSPTHLIKTRGQQVTLRCSPKSGHDTVSWYQQALGQGPQFIFQYYEEEERQRGNFPDRFSGHQFPNYSSELNVNALLLGDSALYLCASSFRVPGLAQYFGPGTRLLVL.

The V call is TRBV4-3, the J call TRBJ2-7, with TRBD2 matching 9 bases. V trimming: 1 base; J trimming: 3 bases; junction bases outside the gene matches: 4. The CDR3 extends over 15 amino acids. Germline V CDR1 and CDR2: LGHNA, YSLEER. The CDR3 bases are TGCGCCAGCAGCCAAGTAGCGGGGGTTTTCTACGAGCAGTACTTC. It encodes CASSQVAGVFYEQYF.

The chain carries TRBV4-1 and TRBJ2-3; maybe TRBD1 (5 bases). V lost 7 bases and J 0 bases, leaving 14 bases between the germline ends. CDR3 length: 15 amino acids. Germline V lookup: CDR1 MGHRA, CDR2 YSYEKL. CDR3 region: CASTTGRASTDTQYF. The CDR3 bases are TGCGCCAGCACCACAGGAAGGGCTAGCACAGATACGCAGTATTTT.

This clone was detected once. CDR3 bases: TGTGCCAGCAGCTTATCGACCAACAGGGAAGTTAACTATGGCTACACCTTC. Amino acids: CASSLSTNREVNYGYTF. The gene calls are TRBV7-9 and TRBJ1-2, with a weak D call TRBD1 (6 bases). The CDR3 contains 17 residues. Trimming pared 2 bases from V and 1 base from J, leaving 17 bases between. Germline lookup yields CDR1 SEHNR and CDR2 FQNEAQ (reference sequence).

The V and J genes are TRBV28 and TRBJ1-1, with a weak D call TRBD1 (5 bases). Germline V gene data show CDR1 as MDHEN and CDR2 as SYDVKM. This CDR3 spans 15 amino acids. V dropped 5 bases and J dropped 0 bases, with 13 bases sitting between them. The CDR3 nucleotides read TGTGCCAGCAGTCGCGGGGGACCGATGAACACTGAAGCTTTCTTT. This encodes CASSRGGPMNTEAFF. Full variable domain (missing parts from reference TRBV28 and TRBJ1-1): DVKVTQSSRYLVKRTGEKVFLECVQDMDHENMFWYRQDPGLGLRLIYFSYDVKMKEKGDIPEGYSVSREKKERFSLILESASTNQTSMYLCASSRGGPMNTEAFFGQGTRLTVV.